This T cell receptor (beta chain) was recorded in a study of T cells in localized non-small cell lung cancer. Points from the study as a whole: Researchers found a median around 59 of the top 100 tumor clones in adjacent lung.

Worth noting for this clone: Its cognate antigen is unknown.

TCRdb's copy holds only in-frame clones and misses some; the assay was immunoSEQ multiplex PCR. The sample records about 45,000 clones, 81% being singletons. This CDR3 has 15 residues. The V gene end was trimmed by 8 bases and the J gene end by 6 bases; junction bases not matched to a gene: 13. In germline, CDR1 is LNHNV, CDR2 YYDKDF (reference sequence). This chain uses TRBV15 with TRBJ2-4; 7 positions agree with TRBD1. This TCR was sampled from a man between 35 and 75 years old with stage III lung adenocarcinoma. The material was peripheral blood mononuclear cells, obtained before any cancer treatment. CDR3 region: CATFDTRTGLNIQYF. The CDR3 DNA reads as TGTGCCACCTTCGATACGCGGACAGGATTAAACATTCAGTACTTC. Together with reference TRBV15 and TRBJ2-4, the CDR3 gives the full variable domain: DAMVIQNPRYQVTQFGKPVTLSCSQTLNHNVMYWYQQKSSQAPKLLFHYYDKDFNNEADTPDNFQSRRPNTSFCFLDIRSPGLGDTAMYLCATFDTRTGLNIQYFGAGTRLSVL.